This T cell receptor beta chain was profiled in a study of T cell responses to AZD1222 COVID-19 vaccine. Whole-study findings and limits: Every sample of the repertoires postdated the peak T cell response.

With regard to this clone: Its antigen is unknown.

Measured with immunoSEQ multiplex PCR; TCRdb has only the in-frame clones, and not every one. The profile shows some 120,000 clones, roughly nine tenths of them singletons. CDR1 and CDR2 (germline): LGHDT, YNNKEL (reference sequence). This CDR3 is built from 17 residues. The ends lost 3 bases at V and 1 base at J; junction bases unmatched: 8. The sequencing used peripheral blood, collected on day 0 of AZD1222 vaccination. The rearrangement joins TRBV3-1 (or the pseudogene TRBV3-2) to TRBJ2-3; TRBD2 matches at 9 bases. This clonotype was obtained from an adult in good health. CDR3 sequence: CASSHRIAGDGTDTQYF. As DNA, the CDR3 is TGTGCCAGCAGCCATCGAATAGCGGGAGATGGCACAGATACGCAGTATTTT.